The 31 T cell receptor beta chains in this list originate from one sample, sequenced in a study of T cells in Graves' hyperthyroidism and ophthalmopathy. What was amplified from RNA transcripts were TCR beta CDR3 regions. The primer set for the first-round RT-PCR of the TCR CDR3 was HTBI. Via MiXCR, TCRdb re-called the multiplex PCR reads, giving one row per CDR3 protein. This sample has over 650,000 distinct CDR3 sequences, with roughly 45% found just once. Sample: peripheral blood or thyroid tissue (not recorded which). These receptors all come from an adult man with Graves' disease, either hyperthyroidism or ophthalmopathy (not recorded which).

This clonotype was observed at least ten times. This CDR3 reads CASSPGASGDTEAFF. The CDR3 DNA reads TGTGCCAGCAGCCCTGGGGCGTCGGGGGACACTGAAGCTTTCTTT. The chain uses TRBV7-6 and TRBJ1-1; D may be TRBD1 (5 bases). The CDR3 totals 15 residues. Germline CDR1 is SGHVS and CDR2 is FNYEAQ. Between the trimmed V and J ends, which lost 5 bases and 3 bases, there was a span of 16 bases.

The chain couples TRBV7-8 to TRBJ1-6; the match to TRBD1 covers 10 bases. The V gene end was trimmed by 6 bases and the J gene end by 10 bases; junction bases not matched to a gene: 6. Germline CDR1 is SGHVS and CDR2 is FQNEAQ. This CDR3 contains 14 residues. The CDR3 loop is CASRDRGTGSPLHF. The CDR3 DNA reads TGTGCCAGCAGGGACAGGGGGACAGGATCACCCCTCCACTTT. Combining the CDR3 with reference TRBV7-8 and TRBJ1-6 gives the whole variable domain GAGVSQSPRYKVAKRGQDVALRCDPISGHVSLFWYQQALGQGPEFLTYFQNEAQLDKSGLPSDRFFAERPEGSVSTLKIQRTQQEDSAVYLCASRDRGTGSPLHFGNGTRLTVT.

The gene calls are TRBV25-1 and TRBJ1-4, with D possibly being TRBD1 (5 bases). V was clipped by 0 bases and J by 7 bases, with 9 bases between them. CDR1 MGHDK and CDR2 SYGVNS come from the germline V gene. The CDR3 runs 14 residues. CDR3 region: CASSEYGAVEKLFF. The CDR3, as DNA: TGTGCCAGCAGTGAATATGGGGCAGTTGAAAAACTGTTTTTT.

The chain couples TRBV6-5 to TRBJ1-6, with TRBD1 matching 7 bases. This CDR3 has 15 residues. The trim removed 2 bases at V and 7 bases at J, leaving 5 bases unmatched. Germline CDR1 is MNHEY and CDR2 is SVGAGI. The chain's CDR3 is CASSYGRGANSPLHF. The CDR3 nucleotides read TGTGCCAGCAGTTACGGCAGGGGGGCCAATTCACCCCTCCACTTT.

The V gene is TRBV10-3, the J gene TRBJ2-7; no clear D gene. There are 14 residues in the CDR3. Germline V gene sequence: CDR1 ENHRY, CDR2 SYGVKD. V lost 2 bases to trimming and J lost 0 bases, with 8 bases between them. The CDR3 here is CAISEPRHSYEQYF. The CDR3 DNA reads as TGTGCCATCAGTGAGCCGCGACACTCCTACGAGCAGTACTTC.

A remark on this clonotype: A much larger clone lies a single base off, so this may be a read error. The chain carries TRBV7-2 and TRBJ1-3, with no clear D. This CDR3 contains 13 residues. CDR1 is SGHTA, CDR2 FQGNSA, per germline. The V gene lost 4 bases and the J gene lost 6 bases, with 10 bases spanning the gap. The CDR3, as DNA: TGTGCCAGCAGCTCACGGTCGGCAAACACCATATATTTT. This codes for CASSSRSANTIYF.

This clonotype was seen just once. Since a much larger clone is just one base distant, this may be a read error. For the CDR3, the DNA is TGCAGCGTTGAGACGGTGAACACCAGGGAGCTGTTTTTT. The encoded protein is CSVETVNTRELFF. J is TRBJ2-2 and V is TRBV29-1; D gene uncertain. Germline V CDR1 and CDR2: SQVTM, ANQGSEA. This CDR3 has 13 amino acids.

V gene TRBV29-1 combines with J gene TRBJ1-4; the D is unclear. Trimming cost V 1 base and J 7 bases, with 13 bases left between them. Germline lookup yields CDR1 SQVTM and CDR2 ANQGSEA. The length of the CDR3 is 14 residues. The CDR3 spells CSVEGGLLGEKLFF. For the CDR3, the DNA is TGCAGCGTTGAAGGGGGTCTGCTGGGTGAAAAACTGTTTTTT.

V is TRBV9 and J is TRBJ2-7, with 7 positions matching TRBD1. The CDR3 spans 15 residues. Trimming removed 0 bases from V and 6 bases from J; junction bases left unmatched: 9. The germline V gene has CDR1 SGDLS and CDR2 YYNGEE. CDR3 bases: TGTGCCAGCAGCGTAGACCCACAGGGGAATTCCGAGCAGTACTTC. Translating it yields CASSVDPQGNSEQYF. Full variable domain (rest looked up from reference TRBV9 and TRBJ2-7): DSGVTQTPKHLITATGQRVTLRCSPRSGDLSVYWYQQSLDQGLQFLIQYYNGEERAKGNILERFSAQQFPDLHSELNLSSLELGDSALYFCASSVDPQGNSEQYFGPGTRLTVT.

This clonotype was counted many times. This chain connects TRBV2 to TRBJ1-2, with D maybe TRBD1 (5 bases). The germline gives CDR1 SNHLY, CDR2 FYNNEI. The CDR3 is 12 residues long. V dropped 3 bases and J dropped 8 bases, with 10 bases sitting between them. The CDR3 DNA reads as TGTGCCAGCAGTGACAGGGATGGCGGCTACACCTTC. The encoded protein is CASSDRDGGYTF.

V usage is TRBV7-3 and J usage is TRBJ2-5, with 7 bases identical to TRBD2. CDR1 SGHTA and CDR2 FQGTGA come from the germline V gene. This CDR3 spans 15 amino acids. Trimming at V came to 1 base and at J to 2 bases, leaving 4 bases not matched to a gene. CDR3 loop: CASSLSGSRQETQYF. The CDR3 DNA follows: TGTGCCAGCAGCTTAAGCGGGAGTCGACAAGAGACCCAGTACTTC.

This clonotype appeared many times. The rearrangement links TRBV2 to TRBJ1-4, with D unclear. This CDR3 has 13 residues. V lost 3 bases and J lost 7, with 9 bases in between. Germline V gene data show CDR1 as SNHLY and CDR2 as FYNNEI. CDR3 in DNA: TGTGCCAGCAGTGATGTCAGACGTGAAAAACTGTTTTTT. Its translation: CASSDVRREKLFF.

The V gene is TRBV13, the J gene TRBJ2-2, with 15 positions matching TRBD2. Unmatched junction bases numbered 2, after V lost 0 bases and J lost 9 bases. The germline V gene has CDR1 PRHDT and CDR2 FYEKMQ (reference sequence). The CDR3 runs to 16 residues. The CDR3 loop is CASSLGGLAGGRELFF. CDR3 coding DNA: TGTGCCAGCAGCTTAGGGGGACTAGCGGGAGGCAGGGAGCTGTTTTTT.

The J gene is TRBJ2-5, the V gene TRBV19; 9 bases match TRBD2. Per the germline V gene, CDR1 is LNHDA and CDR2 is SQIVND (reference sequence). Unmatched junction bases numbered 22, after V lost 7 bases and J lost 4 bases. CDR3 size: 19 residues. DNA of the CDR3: TGTGCCAGTACCCTCGGGCAGATCAGTAGCGGGAGTCTGTTAGAGACCCAGTACTTC. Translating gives CASTLGQISSGSLLETQYF.

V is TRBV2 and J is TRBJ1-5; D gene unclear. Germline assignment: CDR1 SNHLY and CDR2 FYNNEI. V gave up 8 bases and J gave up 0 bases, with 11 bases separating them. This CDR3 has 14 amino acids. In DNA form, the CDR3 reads TGTGCCAGCCTCCAGGTATATAGCAATCAGCCCCAGCATTTT. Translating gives CASLQVYSNQPQHF.

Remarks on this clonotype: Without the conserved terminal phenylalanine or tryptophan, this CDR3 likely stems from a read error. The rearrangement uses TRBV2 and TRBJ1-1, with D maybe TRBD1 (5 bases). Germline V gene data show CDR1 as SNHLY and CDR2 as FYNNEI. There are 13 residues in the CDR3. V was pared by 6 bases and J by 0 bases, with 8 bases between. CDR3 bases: TGTGCCAGCAGGGGGCACTTGAACACTGAAGCTTTCACT. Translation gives CASRGHLNTEAFT.

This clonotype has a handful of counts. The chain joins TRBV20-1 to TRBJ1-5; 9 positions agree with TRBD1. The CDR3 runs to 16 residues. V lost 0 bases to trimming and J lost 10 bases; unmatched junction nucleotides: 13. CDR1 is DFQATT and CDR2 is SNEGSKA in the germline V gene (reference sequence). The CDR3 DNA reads TGCAGTGCTAGAGATGCGGACAGGGGCCTTTTGGATCCCCAGCATTTT. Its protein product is CSARDADRGLLDPQHF.

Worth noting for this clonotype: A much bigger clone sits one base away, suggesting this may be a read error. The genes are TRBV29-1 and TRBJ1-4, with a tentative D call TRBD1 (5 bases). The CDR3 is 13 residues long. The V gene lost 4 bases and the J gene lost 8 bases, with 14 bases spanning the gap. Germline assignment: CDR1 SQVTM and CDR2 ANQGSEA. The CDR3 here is CSVGQTSGEKLFF. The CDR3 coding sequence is TGCAGCGTTGGACAGACTAGTGGAGAAAAACTGTTTTTT.

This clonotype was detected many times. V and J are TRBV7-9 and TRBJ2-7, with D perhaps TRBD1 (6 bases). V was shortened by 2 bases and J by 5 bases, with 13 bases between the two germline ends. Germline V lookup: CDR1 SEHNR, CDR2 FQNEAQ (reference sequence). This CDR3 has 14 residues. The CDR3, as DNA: TGTGCCAGCAGCTTATTGGGGGCAGGCGACGAGCAGTACTTC. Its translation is CASSLLGAGDEQYF.

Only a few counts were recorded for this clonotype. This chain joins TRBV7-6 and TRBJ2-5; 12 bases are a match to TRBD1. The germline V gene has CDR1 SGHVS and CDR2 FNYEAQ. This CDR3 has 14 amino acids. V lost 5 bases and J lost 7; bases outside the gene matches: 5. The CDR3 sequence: CASSPGQGARTQYF. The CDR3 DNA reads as TGTGCCAGCAGCCCGGGACAGGGGGCGCGGACCCAGTACTTC.

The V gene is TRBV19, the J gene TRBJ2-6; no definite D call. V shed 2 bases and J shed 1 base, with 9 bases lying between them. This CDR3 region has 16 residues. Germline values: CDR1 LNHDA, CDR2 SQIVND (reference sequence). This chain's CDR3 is CASSIILGSGANVLTF. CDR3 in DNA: TGTGCCAGTAGTATAATTTTGGGGTCTGGGGCCAACGTCCTGACTTTC.

The CDR3 region is CASSPRQGYSYEQYF. The CDR3 DNA sequence: TGTGCCAGCAGCCCCCGACAGGGGTACTCCTACGAGCAGTACTTC. The V call is TRBV7-6, the J call TRBJ2-7, with 8 bases matching TRBD1. In germline, CDR1 is SGHVS, CDR2 FNYEAQ. V lost 5 bases, J lost 0 bases, and 6 bases stayed unmatched. CDR3 length: 15 amino acids.

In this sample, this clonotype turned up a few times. The CDR3 region is CASRRQGLPYGYTF. The CDR3 nucleotides read TGTGCCAGCAGGAGACAGGGGTTGCCCTATGGCTACACCTTC. V is TRBV6-2 or TRBV6-3 and J is TRBJ1-2; 8 bases line up with TRBD1. Germline V lookup: CDR1 MNHEY, CDR2 SVGEGT. The CDR3 totals 14 residues. The V and J ends lost 6 bases and 4 bases, in that order; junction bases with no gene match: 7.

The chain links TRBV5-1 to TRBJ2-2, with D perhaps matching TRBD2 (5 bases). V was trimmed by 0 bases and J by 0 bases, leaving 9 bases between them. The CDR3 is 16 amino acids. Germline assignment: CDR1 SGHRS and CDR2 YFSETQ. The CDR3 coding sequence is TGCGCCAGCAGCTTGGGGGCCGGGGCGAACACCGGGGAGCTGTTTTTT. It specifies CASSLGAGANTGELFF.

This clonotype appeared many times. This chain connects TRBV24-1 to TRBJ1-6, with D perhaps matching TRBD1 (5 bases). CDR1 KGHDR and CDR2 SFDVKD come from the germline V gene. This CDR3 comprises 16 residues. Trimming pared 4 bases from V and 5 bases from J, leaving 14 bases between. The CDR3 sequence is CATSERGRLDNSPLHF. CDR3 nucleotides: TGTGCCACCAGTGAGAGGGGTCGGTTGGATAATTCACCCCTCCACTTT.

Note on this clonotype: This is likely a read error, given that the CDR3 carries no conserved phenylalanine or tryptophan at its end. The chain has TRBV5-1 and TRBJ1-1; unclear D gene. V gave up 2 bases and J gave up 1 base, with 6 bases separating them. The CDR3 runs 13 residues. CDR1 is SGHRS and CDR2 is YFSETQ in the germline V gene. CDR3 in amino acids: CASSFAGNTEAFL. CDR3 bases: TGCGCCAGCAGCTTCGCCGGGAACACTGAAGCTTTCCTT.

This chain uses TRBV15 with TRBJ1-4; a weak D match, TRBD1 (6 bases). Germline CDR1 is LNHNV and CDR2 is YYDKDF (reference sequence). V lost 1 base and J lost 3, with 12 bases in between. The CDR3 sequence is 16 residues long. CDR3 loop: CATSRGTGSPNEKLFF. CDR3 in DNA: TGTGCCACCAGCAGAGGTACAGGGAGCCCTAATGAAAAACTGTTTTTT.

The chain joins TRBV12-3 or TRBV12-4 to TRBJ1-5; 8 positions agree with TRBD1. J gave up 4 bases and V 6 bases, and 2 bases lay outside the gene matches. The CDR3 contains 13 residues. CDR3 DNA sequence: TGTGCCAGCAGGACAGGGGCGAATCAGCCCCAGCATTTT. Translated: CASRTGANQPQHF.

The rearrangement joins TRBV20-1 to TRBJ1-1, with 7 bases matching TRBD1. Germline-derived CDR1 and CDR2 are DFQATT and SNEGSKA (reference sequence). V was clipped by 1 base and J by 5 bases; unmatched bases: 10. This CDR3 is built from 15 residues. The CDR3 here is CSARGSGGSGTEAFF. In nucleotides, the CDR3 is TGCAGTGCTAGAGGTTCAGGGGGATCGGGTACTGAAGCTTTCTTT.

The CDR3 spells CASSPPDRGDNSPLHF. In nucleotides, the CDR3 is TGTGCCAGCAGCCCTCCCGACAGGGGGGATAATTCACCCCTCCACTTT. The chain combines TRBV6-1 with TRBJ1-6, with 9 bases lining up with TRBD1. V was pared by 6 bases and J by 5 bases, with 8 bases of the junction left unmatched. Germline assignment: CDR1 MNHNS and CDR2 SASEGT. CDR3 length equals 16 residues.

The CDR3: CASSETSGWGETQYF. DNA for the CDR3: TGTGCCAGCAGTGAGACTAGCGGATGGGGAGAGACCCAGTACTTC. The rearrangement uses TRBV2 and TRBJ2-5, with 9 bases matching TRBD2. Per the germline V gene, CDR1 is SNHLY and CDR2 is FYNNEI. The CDR3 is 15 amino acids. V gave up 3 bases and J gave up 4 bases; unmatched junction bases: 6.